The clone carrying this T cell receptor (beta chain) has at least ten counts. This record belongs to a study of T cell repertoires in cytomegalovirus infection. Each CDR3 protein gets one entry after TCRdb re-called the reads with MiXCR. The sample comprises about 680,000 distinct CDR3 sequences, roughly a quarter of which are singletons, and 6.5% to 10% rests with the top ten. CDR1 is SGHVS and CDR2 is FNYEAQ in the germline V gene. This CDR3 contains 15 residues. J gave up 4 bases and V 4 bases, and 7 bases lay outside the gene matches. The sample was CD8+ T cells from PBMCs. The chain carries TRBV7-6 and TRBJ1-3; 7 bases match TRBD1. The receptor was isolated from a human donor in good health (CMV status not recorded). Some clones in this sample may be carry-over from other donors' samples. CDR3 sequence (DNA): TGTGCCAGCAGCTCGGGCAGGGGGTTCGGAAACACCATATATTTT. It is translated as CASSSGRGFGNTIYF.